The clone carrying this T cell receptor beta chain was counted between two and nine times. What it recognizes is unknown. Template switching supplied a universal primer site; unique molecular identifiers were carried on the cDNA. TCRdb re-called the 5' RACE reads with MiXCR, one entry per CDR3 protein. The sample holds about 330,000 distinct CDR3 sequences, 9% to 15% seen once. Healthy Caucasian individuals made up all the donors. The data derive from a study of identical twins. Study-level findings and limits: Partly confounded zero-insertion analyses could result from invariant MAIT and iNKT cells.

This sample was shared with a second study, whose subject was yellow fever vaccine responses in identical twins.

The sequence derives from a woman aged 18-35 years in good health. Material for sequencing was CD8+ T cells sorted from blood.

The CDR3 coding sequence is TGTGCCAGCAGCTTTGAGCAATGGGGCAACGAGCAGTACGTC. Translation gives CASSFEQWGNEQYV. The genes are TRBV11-2 and TRBJ2-7, with D perhaps TRBD1 (5 bases). CDR1 and CDR2 from the germline V gene are SGHAT and FQNNGV. CDR3 size: 14 residues. V was pared by 3 bases and J by 5 bases, with 14 bases between.